This TCR beta chain was identified during a study of T cells after yellow fever vaccination (dated by TCRdb to about 2019). About the study as a whole: Libraries from fractions with low cell numbers were prepared with the SMART-Seq v4 Ultra Low Input RNA kit. Blood was collected at multiple timepoints before and after primary and secondary immunization, and bulk PBMC replicates and cell subsets were isolated. Two healthy male donors, one aged 18 to 29 and one aged 30 to 40 years, made up the cohort. To follow T-cell clones before and after primary and booster YFV17D yellow fever vaccination, bulk TCR alpha and beta repertoires were sequenced over time.

The CDR3, from cysteine to phenylalanine, totals 15 residues. This entry keeps only the CDR3 DNA: 45 bases, framed from base 1. Reading the germline V gene (reference sequence) gives CDR1 LGHDT and CDR2 YNNKEL. V gives up 6 bases and J gives up 2 bases, and the segment between their germline ends measures 16 bases. The treatment or condition label, as the study defines it: live attenuated yellow fever vaccine strain. Two biological replicates of bulk PBMCs were collected at each blood-draw timepoint. PBMCs were isolated from peripheral blood using a standard Ficoll-Paque protocol. TriZol was used to extract RNA from bulk PBMCs, CD4 and CD8 fractions, and dextramer-positive and dextramer-negative fractions. There are a few counts of this clonotype. Its specific antigen is unknown. No base-level quality is on record; no much larger clone is a single base apart. Findings and caveats that apply to the study as a whole: After the booster, most clones that had expanded after primary vaccination were detected again (around 96% of CD4 and around nine tenths of CD8), suggesting broad maintenance of memory. Because the study included only two donors, the extent to which the findings can be generalized is limited. The secondary T-cell response was found to be weaker but faster than the primary response, with a peak reached on day 5 rather than on day 15. A small fraction of clonotypes showed up in both the CD4 and CD8 compartments, probably as a result of convergent recombination. Computational filtering was needed because FACS-sorted repertoires could contain abundant contaminating clonotypes from the bulk population.

Synthesis of TCR cDNA relied on 5'RACE template switching, a step that introduced a universal primer site along with unique molecular identifiers. Priming for cDNA synthesis came from both the TCR alpha and TCR beta constant segments. Libraries were amplified in two PCR steps, with sample barcodes and sequencing adapters added in the second step. Sequencing of libraries was performed on Illumina HiSeq 2500 (2x100 bp) or NovaSeq (2x150 bp). The paper's data handling went like this. Reads were demultiplexed and collapsed into UMI consensus sequences with MIGEC, and V(D)J alignment was performed with MiXCR. Vaccine-responding clonotypes were identified with edgeR using replicate PBMC samples, with FDR below 0.01 and a log2 fold change above 5 up to day 15 being required. Each bulk clonotype was labeled CD4 or CD8 based on which sequenced repertoire, CD4 or CD8, contained the clonotype at higher abundance. The public reads were reprocessed in TCRdb via fastp at Q25 and MiXCR, keeping in-frame beta chains. Each record represents a unique CDR3 protein, reported with the most common genes and DNA among its rows. The V and J calls and clone size come from TCRdb's table, not from the authors' own analysis. Recorded for this sample are under 400,000 distinct CDR3 sequences; roughly 12% of them occurred a single time. Jointly, the top ten make up about 17% of the sample.

The rearrangement joined TRBV3-1 to TRBJ2-5, with the D segment possibly TRBD1 or TRBD2, each aligning over 5 bases. This clonotype was sampled from a man between 18 and 35 years old who received the YFV17D yellow fever vaccine. The sequencing used PBMCs, collected on the day of the first yellow fever vaccination. The CDR3 has the sequence CASSRPGTLQETQYF. At the DNA level, the sequence is TGTGCCAGCAGTCGTCCCGGGACGTTACAAGAGACCCAGTACTTC.